The rows below give T cell receptor beta chains drawn from one sample of a study of CD8 T cells in Susac syndrome. In TCRdb, the immunoSEQ multiplex PCR reads were re-called with MiXCR into one record per CDR3 protein. The data hold 75,000 to 80,000 distinct CDR3 sequences, with roughly 94% observed a single time. Sample: CD8+ T cells from PBMCs. Source of these receptors: a human donor with Susac syndrome. The CDR3 runs from the conserved cysteine through the conserved F or W. D genes are given only for firm matches.

v_call d_call cdr3_aa
TRBV2 . CASIGREVGFF
TRBV6-1 TRBD1 CASSRSRDRGNEQYF
TRBV5-6 TRBD1 CASSKDRVNSPLHF
TRBV5-1 . CASSLGLNQPQHF
TRBV20-1 TRBD1 CSARDSADRGGEQYF
TRBV2 . CASSSRTDSNQPQHF
TRBV20-1 TRBD2 CSARESSGVLTDTQYF
TRBV11-2 . CASSLEGGGAYNEQFF
TRBV9 . CASSPGIRETQYF
TRBV6-2/TRBV6-3 . CASQPGHTNTGELFF
TRBV3-1 TRBD2 CASSYPSGGNTGELFF
TRBV6-5 . CASFRGRGTGELFF
TRBV4-1 . CASSAEWGHGYTF
TRBV9 TRBD1 CASSGSGTGRLDTQYF
TRBV15 . CATGHRDQYYGYTF
TRBV2 TRBD2 CASSEERGTFSDTQYF
TRBV5-4 TRBD1 CASSRTGGEGYTF
TRBV7-9 . CASSSNVAFF
TRBV2 . CASNRPGISTEAFF
TRBV7-9 . CASSSNRVTQPQHF